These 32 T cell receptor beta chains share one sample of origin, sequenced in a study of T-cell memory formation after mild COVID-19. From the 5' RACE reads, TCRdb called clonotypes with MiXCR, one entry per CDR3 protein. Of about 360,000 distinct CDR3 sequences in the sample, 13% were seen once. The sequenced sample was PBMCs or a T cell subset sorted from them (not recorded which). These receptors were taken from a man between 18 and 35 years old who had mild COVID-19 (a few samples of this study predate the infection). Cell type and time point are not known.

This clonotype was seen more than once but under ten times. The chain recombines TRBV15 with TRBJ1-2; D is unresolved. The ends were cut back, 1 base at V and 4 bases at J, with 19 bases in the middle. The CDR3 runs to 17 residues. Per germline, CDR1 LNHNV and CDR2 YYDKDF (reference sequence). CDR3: CATSRGTGSNLIYGYTF. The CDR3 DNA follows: TGTGCCACCAGCAGAGGGACGGGATCCAACTTGATCTATGGCTACACCTTC.

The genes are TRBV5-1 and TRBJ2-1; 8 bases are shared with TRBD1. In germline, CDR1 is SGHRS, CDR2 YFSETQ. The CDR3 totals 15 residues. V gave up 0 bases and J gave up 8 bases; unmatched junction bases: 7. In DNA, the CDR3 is TGCGCCAGCAGCTTGGGGACAGGGCTTTGGGATGAGCAGTTCTTC. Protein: CASSLGTGLWDEQFF.

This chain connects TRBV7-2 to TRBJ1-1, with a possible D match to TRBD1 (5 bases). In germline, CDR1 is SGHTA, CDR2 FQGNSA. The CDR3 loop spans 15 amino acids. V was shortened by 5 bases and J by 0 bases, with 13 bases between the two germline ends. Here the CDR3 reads CASSPRGGVNTEAFF. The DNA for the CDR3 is TGTGCCAGCAGCCCACGGGGGGGGGTGAACACTGAAGCTTTCTTT.

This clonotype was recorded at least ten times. The CDR3 sequence is CASSQYQETQYF. The CDR3, as DNA: TGTGCCAGCAGCCAGTACCAAGAGACCCAGTACTTC. The J gene is TRBJ2-5, the V gene TRBV7-2; D gene ambiguous. CDR1 and CDR2 from the germline V gene are SGHTA and FQGNSA. V shed 5 bases and J shed 0 bases, with 4 bases lying between them. This CDR3 is built from 12 residues. Drawing the rest from reference TRBV7-2 and TRBJ2-5, the complete variable domain is GAGVSQSPSNKVTEKGKDVELRCDPISGHTALYWYRQSLGQGLEFLIYFQGNSAPDKSGLPSDRFSAERTGGSVSTLTIQRTQQEDSAVYLCASSQYQETQYFGPGTRLLVL.

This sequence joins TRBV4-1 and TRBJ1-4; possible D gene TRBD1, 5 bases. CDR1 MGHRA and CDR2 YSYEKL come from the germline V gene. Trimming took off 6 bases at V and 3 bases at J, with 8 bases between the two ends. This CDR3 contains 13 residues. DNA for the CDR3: TGCGCCAGCAGGGAACAGGCTAATGAAAAACTGTTTTTT. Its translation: CASREQANEKLFF.

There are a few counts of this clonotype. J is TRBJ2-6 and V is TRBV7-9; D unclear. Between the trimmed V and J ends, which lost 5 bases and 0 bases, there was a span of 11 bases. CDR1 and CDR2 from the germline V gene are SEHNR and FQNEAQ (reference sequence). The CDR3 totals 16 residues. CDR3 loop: CASSPRRNSGANVLTF. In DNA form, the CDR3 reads TGTGCCAGCAGCCCCCGCAGGAACTCTGGGGCCAACGTCCTGACTTTC.

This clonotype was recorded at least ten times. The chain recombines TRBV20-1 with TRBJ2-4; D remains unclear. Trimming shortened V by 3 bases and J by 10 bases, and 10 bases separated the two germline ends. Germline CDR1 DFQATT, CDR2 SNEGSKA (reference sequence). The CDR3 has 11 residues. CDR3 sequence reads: CSARATLIQYF. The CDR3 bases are TGCAGTGCTAGGGCGACGTTGATTCAGTACTTC.

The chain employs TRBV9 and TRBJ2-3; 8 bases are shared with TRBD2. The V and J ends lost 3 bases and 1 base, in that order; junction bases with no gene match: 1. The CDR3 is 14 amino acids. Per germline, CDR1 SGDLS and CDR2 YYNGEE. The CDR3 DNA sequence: TGTGCCAGCAGCGCGACTAGCGGCACAGATACGCAGTATTTT. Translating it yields CASSATSGTDTQYF.

The CDR3 DNA is TGTGCCAGCAGTTACGGGCCAGGGGGCATGCAGCCCCAGCATTTT. This translates into CASSYGPGGMQPQHF. V is TRBV6-2 or TRBV6-3 and J is TRBJ1-5; TRBD1 aligns across 8 bases. The germline V gene encodes CDR1 MNHEY and CDR2 SVGEGT. The CDR3 runs to 15 residues. V trimming: 2 bases; J trimming: 7 bases; junction bases outside the gene matches: 7.

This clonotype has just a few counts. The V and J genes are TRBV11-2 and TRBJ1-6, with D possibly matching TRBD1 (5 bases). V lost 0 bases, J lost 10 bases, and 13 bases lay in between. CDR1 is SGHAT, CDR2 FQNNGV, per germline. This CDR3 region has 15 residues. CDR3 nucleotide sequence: TGTGCCAGCAGCTTAGAGGCCAGGGTACGGTCACCCCTCCACTTT. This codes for CASSLEARVRSPLHF.

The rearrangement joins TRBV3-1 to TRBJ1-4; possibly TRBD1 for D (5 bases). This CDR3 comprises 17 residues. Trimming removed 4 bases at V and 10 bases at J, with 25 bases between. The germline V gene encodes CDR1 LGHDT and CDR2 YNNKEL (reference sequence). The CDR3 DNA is TGTGCCAGCAGCCCCAAGAACCCGGGGCAGGACATCGGAAAACTGTTTTTT. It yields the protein CASSPKNPGQDIGKLFF.

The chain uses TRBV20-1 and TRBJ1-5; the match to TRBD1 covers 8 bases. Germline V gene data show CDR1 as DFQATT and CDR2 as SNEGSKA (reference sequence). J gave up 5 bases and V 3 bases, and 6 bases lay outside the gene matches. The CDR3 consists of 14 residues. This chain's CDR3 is CSASPPGGDQPQHF. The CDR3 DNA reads TGCAGTGCTAGCCCCCCAGGGGGCGATCAGCCCCAGCATTTT.

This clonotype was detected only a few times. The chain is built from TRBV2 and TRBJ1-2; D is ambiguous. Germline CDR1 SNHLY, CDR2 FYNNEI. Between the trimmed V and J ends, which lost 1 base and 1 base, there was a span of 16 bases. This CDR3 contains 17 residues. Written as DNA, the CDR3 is TGTGCCAGCAGTGAAGGGGCTATCATGAGGGATAACTATGGCTACACCTTC. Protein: CASSEGAIMRDNYGYTF.

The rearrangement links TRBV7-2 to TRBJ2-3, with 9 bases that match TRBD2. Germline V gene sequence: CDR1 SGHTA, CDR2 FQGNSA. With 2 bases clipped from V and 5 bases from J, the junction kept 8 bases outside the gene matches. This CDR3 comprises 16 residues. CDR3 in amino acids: CASSLILAGIGDTQYF. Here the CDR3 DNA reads TGTGCCAGCAGCTTAATCCTAGCGGGGATAGGAGATACGCAGTATTTT.

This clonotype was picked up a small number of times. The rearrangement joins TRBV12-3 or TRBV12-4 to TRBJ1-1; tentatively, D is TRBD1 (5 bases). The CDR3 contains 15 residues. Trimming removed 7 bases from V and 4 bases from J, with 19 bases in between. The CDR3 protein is CASTPEYRPGTEAFF. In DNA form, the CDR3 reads TGTGCCAGCACCCCGGAGTACAGGCCGGGCACTGAAGCTTTCTTT.

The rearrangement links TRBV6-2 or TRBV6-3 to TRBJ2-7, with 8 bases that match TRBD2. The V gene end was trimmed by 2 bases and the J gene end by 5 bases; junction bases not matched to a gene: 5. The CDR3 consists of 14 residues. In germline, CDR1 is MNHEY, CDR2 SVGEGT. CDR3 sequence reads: CASSYSGSINEQYF. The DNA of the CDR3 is TGTGCCAGCAGTTACAGCGGGAGTATCAACGAGCAGTACTTC.

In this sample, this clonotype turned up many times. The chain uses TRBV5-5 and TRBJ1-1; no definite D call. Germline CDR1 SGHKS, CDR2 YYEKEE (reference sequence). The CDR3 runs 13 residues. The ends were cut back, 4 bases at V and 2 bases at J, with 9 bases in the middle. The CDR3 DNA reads TGTGCCAGCAGCCACGAGACAAACACTGAAGCTTTCTTT. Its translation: CASSHETNTEAFF.

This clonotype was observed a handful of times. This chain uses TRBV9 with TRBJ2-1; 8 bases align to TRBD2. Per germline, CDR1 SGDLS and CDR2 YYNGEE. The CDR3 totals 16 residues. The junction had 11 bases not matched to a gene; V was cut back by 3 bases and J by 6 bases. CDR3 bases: TGTGCCAGCAGCGAGCCCCCGGGCGGGGGGACCAATGAGCAGTTCTTC. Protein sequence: CASSEPPGGGTNEQFF.

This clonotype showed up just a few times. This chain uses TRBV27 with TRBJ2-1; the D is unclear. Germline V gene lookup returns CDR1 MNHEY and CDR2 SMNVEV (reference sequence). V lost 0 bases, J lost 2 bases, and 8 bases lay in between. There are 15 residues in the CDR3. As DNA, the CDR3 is TGTGCCAGCAGTTTATCGATCGGCGCCTACAATGAGCAGTTCTTC. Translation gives CASSLSIGAYNEQFF.

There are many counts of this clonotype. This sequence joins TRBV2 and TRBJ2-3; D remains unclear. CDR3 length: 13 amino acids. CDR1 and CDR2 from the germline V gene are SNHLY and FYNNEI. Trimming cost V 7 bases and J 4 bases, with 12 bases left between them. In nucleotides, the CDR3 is TGTGCCAGCACTCGCTCGGTCGCAGATACGCAGTATTTT. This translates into CASTRSVADTQYF.

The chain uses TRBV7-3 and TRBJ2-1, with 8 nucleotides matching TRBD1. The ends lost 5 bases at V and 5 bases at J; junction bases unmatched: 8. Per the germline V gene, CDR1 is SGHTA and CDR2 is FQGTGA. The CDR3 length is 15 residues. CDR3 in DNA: TGTGCCAGCAGCCCCCGGACAGGGTCAAACAATGAGCAGTTCTTC. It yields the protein CASSPRTGSNNEQFF.

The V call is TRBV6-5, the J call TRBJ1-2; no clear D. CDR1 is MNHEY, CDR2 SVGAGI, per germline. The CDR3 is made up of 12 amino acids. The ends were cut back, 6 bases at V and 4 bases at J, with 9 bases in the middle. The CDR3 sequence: CASSAGSYGYTF. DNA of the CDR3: TGTGCCAGCAGCGCTGGGTCCTATGGCTACACCTTC.

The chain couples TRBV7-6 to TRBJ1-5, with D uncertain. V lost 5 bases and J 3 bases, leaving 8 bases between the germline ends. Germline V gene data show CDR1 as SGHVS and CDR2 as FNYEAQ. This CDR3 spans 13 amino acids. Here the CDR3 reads CASSNDANQPQHF. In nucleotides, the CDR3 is TGTGCCAGCAGCAACGACGCCAATCAGCCCCAGCATTTT.

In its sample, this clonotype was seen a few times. The CDR3 protein is CSAQRGGGGEQYF. As DNA, the CDR3 is TGCAGCGCCCAGAGGGGGGGAGGGGGCGAGCAGTACTTC. The chain employs TRBV29-1 and TRBJ2-7; TRBD2 might be the D (7 bases). Trimming took off 7 bases at V and 6 bases at J, with 19 bases between the two ends. The germline CDR1 and CDR2 sequences are SQVTM and ANQGSEA. CDR3 size: 13 residues.

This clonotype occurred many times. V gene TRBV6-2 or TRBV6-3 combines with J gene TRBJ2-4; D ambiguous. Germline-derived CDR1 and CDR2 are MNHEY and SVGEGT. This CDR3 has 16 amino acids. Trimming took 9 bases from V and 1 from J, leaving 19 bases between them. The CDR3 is CASRRRTKEAKNIQYF. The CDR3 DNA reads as TGTGCCAGTCGACGGAGAACGAAGGAGGCCAAAAACATTCAGTACTTC.

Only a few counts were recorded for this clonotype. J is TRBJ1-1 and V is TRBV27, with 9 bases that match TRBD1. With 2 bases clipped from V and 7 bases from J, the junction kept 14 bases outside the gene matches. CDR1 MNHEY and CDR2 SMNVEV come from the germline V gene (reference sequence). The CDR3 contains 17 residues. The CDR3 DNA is TGTGCCAGCAGTTTAGACCCGTTTGGGACAGGGAGGAGTGAAGCTTTCTTT. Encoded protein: CASSLDPFGTGRSEAFF.

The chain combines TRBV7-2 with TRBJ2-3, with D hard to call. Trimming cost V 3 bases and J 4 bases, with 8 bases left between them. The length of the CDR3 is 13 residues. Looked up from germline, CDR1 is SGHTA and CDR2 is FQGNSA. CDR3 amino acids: CASSFYSSDTQYF. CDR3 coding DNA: TGTGCCAGCAGCTTTTATTCATCAGATACGCAGTATTTT.

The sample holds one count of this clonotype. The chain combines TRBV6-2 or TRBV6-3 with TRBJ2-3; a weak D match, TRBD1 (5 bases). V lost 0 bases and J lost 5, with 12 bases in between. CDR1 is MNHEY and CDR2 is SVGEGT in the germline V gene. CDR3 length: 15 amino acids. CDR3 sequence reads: CASSYSRQGRDTQYF. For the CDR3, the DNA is TGTGCCAGCAGTTACTCTCGGCAGGGCAGAGATACGCAGTATTTT.

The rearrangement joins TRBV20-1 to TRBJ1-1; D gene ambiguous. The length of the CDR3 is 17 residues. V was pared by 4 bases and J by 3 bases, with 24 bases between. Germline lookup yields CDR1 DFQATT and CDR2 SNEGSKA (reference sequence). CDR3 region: CSAKRYGVAAPDTEAFF. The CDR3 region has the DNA TGCAGTGCTAAGAGATATGGGGTGGCAGCCCCGGACACTGAAGCTTTCTTT.

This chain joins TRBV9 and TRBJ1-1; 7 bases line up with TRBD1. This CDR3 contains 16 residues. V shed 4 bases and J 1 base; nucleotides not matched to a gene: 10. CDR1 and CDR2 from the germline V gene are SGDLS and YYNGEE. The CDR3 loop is CASSFTGAFPNTEAFF. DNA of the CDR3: TGTGCCAGCAGCTTTACAGGGGCCTTCCCGAACACTGAAGCTTTCTTT.

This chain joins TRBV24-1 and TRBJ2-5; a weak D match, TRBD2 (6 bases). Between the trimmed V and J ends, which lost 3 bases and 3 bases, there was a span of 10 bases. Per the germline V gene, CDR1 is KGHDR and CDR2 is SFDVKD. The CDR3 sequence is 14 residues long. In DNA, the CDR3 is TGTGCCACCAGTGATCCTGTAGCGGAAGAGACCCAGTACTTC. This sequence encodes CATSDPVAEETQYF.

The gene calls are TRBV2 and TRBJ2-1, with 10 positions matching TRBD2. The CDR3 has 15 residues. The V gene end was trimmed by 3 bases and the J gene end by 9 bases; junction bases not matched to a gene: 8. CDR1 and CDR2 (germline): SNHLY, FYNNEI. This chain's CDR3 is CASSEASGGPGEQFF. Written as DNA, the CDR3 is TGTGCCAGCAGTGAGGCTAGCGGGGGACCGGGTGAGCAGTTCTTC.